The 5 T cell receptor beta chains below were found in one sample sequenced in a study of blood T cells in healthy people across ages. A J-beta primer mix and a sample-barcoded 5' primer were used in a second PCR of roughly 6 to 11 cycles. Each CDR3 protein gets one entry after TCRdb re-called the 5' RACE reads with MiXCR. The profile shows over a million distinct CDR3 sequences, approximately 38% of them singletons. Sequenced sample: blood. The receptors here all came from a woman under 30 in good health.

This clonotype was detected a few times. The rearrangement uses TRBV25-1 and TRBJ2-7; 7 bases map to TRBD2. This CDR3 comprises 13 residues. Per the germline V gene, CDR1 is MGHDK and CDR2 is SYGVNS. V was pared by 9 bases and J by 4 bases, with 9 bases of the junction left unmatched. CDR3: CASGGRALYEQYF. CDR3 nucleotides: TGTGCCAGTGGGGGGAGGGCCTTATACGAGCAGTACTTC.

The chain employs TRBV3-1 and TRBJ1-1; D unresolved. From germline, CDR1 is LGHDT and CDR2 YNNKEL (reference sequence). V gave up 0 bases and J gave up 1 base, with 6 bases separating them. The CDR3 has 14 amino acids. CDR3 nucleotides: TGTGCCAGCAGCCAAGAACAGACGAACACTGAAGCTTTCTTT. Protein sequence: CASSQEQTNTEAFF.

A few counts support this clonotype. V is TRBV7-9 and J is TRBJ1-2; D is undetermined. There are 15 residues in the CDR3. V lost 3 bases and J lost 3, with 14 bases in between. The germline gives CDR1 SEHNR, CDR2 FQNEAQ (reference sequence). The CDR3 loop reads CASSLDGVRDYGYTF. The CDR3 nucleotides read TGTGCCAGCAGCTTGGATGGAGTACGGGACTATGGCTACACCTTC.

This clonotype was found a few times. The J gene is TRBJ1-2, the V gene TRBV15; no firm D call. The germline CDR1 and CDR2 sequences are LNHNV and YYDKDF (reference sequence). The V end lost 5 bases, the J end lost 13 bases, and 14 bases lay between the germline ends. The CDR3 is 11 residues long. Written as DNA, the CDR3 is TGTGCCACCAGCTTTCTAGGACGGCTCACCTTC. It is translated as CATSFLGRLTF.

This clonotype was picked up a small number of times. V is TRBV2 and J is TRBJ2-1; tentatively, D is TRBD2 (6 bases). V was shortened by 5 bases and J by 8 bases, with 10 bases between the two germline ends. The germline gives CDR1 SNHLY, CDR2 FYNNEI. The CDR3 totals 12 residues. The chain's CDR3 is CASSWAGYEQFF. The CDR3 coding sequence is TGTGCCAGCAGTTGGGCGGGGTATGAGCAGTTCTTC.